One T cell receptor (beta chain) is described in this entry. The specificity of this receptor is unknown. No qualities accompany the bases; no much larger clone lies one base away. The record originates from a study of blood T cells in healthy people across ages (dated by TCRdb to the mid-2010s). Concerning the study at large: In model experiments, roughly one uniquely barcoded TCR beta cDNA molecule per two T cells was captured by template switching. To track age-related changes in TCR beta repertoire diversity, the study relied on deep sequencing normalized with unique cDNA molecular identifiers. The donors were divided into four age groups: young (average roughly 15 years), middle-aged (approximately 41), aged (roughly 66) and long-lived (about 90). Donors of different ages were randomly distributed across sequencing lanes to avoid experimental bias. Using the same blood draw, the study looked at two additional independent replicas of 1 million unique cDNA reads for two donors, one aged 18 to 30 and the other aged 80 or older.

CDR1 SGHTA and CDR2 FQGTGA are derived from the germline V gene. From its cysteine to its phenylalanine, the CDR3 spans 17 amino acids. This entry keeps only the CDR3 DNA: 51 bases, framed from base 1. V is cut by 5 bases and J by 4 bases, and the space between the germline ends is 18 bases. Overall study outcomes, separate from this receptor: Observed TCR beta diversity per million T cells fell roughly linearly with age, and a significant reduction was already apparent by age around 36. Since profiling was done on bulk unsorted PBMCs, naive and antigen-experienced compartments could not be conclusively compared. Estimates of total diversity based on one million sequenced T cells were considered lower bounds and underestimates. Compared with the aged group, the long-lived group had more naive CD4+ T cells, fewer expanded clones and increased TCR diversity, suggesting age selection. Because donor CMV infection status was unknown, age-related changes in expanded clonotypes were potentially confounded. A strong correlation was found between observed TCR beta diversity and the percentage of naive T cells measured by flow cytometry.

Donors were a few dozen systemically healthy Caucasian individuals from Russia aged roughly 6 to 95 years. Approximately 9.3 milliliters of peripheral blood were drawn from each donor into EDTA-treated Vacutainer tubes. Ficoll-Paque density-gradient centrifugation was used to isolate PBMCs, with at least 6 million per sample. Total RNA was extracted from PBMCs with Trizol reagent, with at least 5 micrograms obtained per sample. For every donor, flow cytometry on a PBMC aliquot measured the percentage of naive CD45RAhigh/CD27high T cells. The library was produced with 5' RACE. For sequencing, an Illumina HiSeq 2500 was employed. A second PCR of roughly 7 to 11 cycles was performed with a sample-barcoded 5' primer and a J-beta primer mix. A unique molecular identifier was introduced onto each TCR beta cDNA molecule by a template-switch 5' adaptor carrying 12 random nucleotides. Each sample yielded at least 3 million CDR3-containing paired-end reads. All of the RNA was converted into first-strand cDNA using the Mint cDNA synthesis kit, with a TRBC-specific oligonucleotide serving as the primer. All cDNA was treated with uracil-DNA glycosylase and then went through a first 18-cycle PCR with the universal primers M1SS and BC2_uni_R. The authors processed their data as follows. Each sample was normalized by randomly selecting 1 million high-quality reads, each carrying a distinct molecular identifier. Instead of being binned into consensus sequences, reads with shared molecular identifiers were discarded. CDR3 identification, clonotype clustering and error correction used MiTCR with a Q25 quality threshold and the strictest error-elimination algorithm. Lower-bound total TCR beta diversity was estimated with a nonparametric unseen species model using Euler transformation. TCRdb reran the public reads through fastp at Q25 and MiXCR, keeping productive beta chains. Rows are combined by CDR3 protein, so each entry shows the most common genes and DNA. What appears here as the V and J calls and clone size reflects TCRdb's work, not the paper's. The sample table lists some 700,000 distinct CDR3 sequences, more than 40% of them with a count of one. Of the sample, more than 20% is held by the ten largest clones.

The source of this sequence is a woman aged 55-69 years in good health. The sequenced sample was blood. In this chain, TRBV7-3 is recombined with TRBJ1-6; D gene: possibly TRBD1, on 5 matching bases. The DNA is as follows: TGTGCCAGCAGCCCCGGCGGGGGGAGGACTTATAATTCACCCCTCCACTTT. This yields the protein CASSPGGGRTYNSPLHF.